This T cell receptor (beta chain) was found in a study of cytomegalovirus exposure and HLA in healthy donors. Study-level points and caveats: Donor immune exposure was known only as CMV serostatus.

With respect to this clone: Its antigen is currently unknown.

The PCR used 60 Vbeta and 13 Jbeta primers. The table came from immunoSEQ multiplex PCR; TCRdb's copy has only in-frame clones and leaves some out. Its table records about 110,000 clones. V dropped 6 bases and J dropped 0 bases, with 9 bases sitting between them. Germline loops: CDR1 LNHDA, CDR2 SQIVND (reference sequence). CDR3 size: 13 residues. This sequence originates from a man aged 50 to 59 in good health and CMV-seronegative. The chain has TRBV19 and TRBJ2-7; D is perhaps TRBD1 (6 bases). The sample consisted of PBMCs. Here the CDR3 DNA reads TGTGCCAGTAGCCCAGGGGTCTCCTACGAGCAGTACTTC. This gives the protein CASSPGVSYEQYF.